The 20 T cell receptor beta chains reported below all come from one sample, sequenced in a study of cytomegalovirus exposure and HLA in healthy donors. The PCR made use of 60 Vbeta and 13 Jbeta primers. Assay: immunoSEQ multiplex PCR; the TCRdb copy retains only in-frame clones and omits some. The table for this sample gives about 39,000 clones. Material: PBMCs. The receptors come from a woman between 25 and 40 years old in good health and CMV-seropositive.

This chain connects TRBV5-4 to TRBJ2-2, with unresolved D. The CDR3 consists of 15 residues. Trimming stripped 4 bases from V and 3 bases from J, with 13 bases between. The V gene's germline CDR1 is SGHNT and CDR2 YYREEE (reference sequence). CDR3 bases: TGTGCCAGCAGCCAACAAACCCTTTACACCGGGGAGCTGTTTTTT. Protein sequence: CASSQQTLYTGELFF.

J is TRBJ2-2 and V is TRBV5-5, with D hard to call. This CDR3 has 14 residues. From germline, CDR1 is SGHKS and CDR2 YYEKEE (reference sequence). Trimming took 5 bases from V and 0 from J, leaving 8 bases between them. In nucleotides, the CDR3 is TGTGCCAGCAGTACAATCCCGAACACCGGGGAGCTGTTTTTT. Its protein is CASSTIPNTGELFF.

V usage is TRBV6-1 and J usage is TRBJ1-2, with a possible D match to TRBD1 (5 bases). The CDR3 consists of 13 residues. Germline CDR1 and CDR2: MNHNS and SASEGT. V was clipped by 2 bases and J by 6 bases, with 10 bases between them. CDR3 residues: CASSESGRDGYTF. The CDR3 bases are TGTGCCAGCAGTGAATCCGGCAGGGATGGCTACACCTTC.

The chain recombines TRBV9 with TRBJ1-2; 8 bases are shared with TRBD1. The trim removed 0 bases at V and 4 bases at J, leaving 5 bases unmatched. Germline CDR1 is SGDLS and CDR2 is YYNGEE. The CDR3 spans 15 residues. In nucleotides, the CDR3 is TGTGCCAGCAGCGTAGTCCACGGGACAGGCTATGGCTACACCTTC. Amino acids: CASSVVHGTGYGYTF.

The CDR3 reads CASSLDRYRGSEQYF. Here the CDR3 DNA reads TGTGCCAGCAGCTTAGATCGGTATAGAGGAAGCGAGCAGTACTTC. The V gene is TRBV7-2, the J gene TRBJ2-7; D uncertain. Per germline, CDR1 SGHTA and CDR2 FQGNSA. The V gene lost 1 base and the J gene lost 6 bases, with 16 bases spanning the gap. This CDR3 is 15 amino acids long. The full variable domain, its missing parts supplied by reference TRBV7-2 and TRBJ2-7, is GAGVSQSPSNKVTEKGKDVELRCDPISGHTALYWYRQSLGQGLEFLIYFQGNSAPDKSGLPSDRFSAERTGGSVSTLTIQRTQQEDSAVYLCASSLDRYRGSEQYFGPGTRLTVT.

The chain has TRBV29-1 and TRBJ2-3, with D possibly matching TRBD2 (6 bases). CDR1 is SQVTM and CDR2 is ANQGSEA in the germline V gene. V was shortened by 1 base and J by 2 bases, with 10 bases between the two germline ends. This CDR3 has 14 amino acids. The CDR3 protein is CSVEGGVNTDTQYF. CDR3 bases: TGCAGCGTTGAAGGCGGGGTGAACACAGATACGCAGTATTTT.

The rearrangement uses TRBV6-6 and TRBJ2-3; D is undetermined. The CDR3 totals 13 residues. With 7 bases removed from V and 4 bases from J, the gap between germline ends came to 12 bases. In germline, CDR1 is MNHNY, CDR2 SVGAGI (reference sequence). The CDR3 nucleotides read TGTGCCAGCACCGACACCGTCCCAGATACGCAGTATTTT. Translated, it gives CASTDTVPDTQYF.

This rearrangement joins TRBV14 to TRBJ2-3, with TRBD2 identical over 8 bases. V lost 1 base and J lost 2; bases outside the gene matches: 2. CDR3 size: 15 residues. CDR1 and CDR2 (germline): SGHDN, FVKESK. This CDR3 is CASSQVAGITDTQYF. Written as DNA, the CDR3 is TGTGCCAGCAGCCAAGTAGCGGGGATCACAGATACGCAGTATTTT.

The CDR3 bases are TGTGCCAGCATGGACAGAAGTAGCACAGATACGCAGTATTTT. Residues: CASMDRSSTDTQYF. The chain carries TRBV6-5 and TRBJ2-3; possibly TRBD1 for D (6 bases). The CDR3 totals 14 residues. The germline V gene has CDR1 MNHEY and CDR2 SVGAGI. Trimming shortened V by 7 bases and J by 0 bases, and 11 bases separated the two germline ends.

V gene TRBV11-2 combines with J gene TRBJ2-7; 11 bases fit TRBD1. CDR1 and CDR2 from the germline V gene are SGHAT and FQNNGV. J was trimmed by 7 bases and V by 6 bases; bases with no gene match: 11. The CDR3 is 15 amino acids. CDR3 nucleotide sequence: TGTGCCAGCAGAGAGCCGGGACAGGGGGTAGTGGAGCAGTACTTC. Encoded protein: CASREPGQGVVEQYF.

The genes are TRBV5-4 and TRBJ2-2; 8 positions agree with TRBD1. The CDR3 length is 15 residues. V shed 6 bases and J 3 bases; nucleotides not matched to a gene: 7. Germline V gene lookup returns CDR1 SGHNT and CDR2 YYREEE (reference sequence). CDR3 DNA sequence: TGTGCCAGCATCTCAGGACAGGGAGACACCGGGGAGCTGTTTTTT. Encoded protein: CASISGQGDTGELFF. The complete variable domain, with remaining parts taken from reference TRBV5-4 and TRBJ2-2, reads ETGVTQSPTHLIKTRGQQVTLRCSSQSGHNTVSWYQQALGQGPQFIFQYYREEENGRGNFPPRFSGLQFPNYSSELNVNALELDDSALYLCASISGQGDTGELFFGEGSRLTVL.

The CDR3 loop is CASSQKLLADYTDTQYF. DNA for the CDR3: TGCGCCAGCAGCCAGAAGTTACTAGCAGACTACACAGATACGCAGTATTTT. The V gene is TRBV4-1, the J gene TRBJ2-3, with a possible D match to TRBD2 (6 bases). Germline values: CDR1 MGHRA, CDR2 YSYEKL. V was clipped by 3 bases and J by 2 bases, with 18 bases between them. The CDR3 spans 17 residues.

The chain combines TRBV6-5 with TRBJ2-3; 7 bases match TRBD1. The germline CDR1 and CDR2 sequences are MNHEY and SVGAGI. The CDR3 length is 13 residues. The J segment lost 2 bases and the V segment lost 7 bases, leaving 3 bases of the junction unmatched. CDR3 DNA sequence: TGTGCCAGCACCGGGACAGACACAGATACGCAGTATTTT. Translation gives CASTGTDTDTQYF.

The V and J genes are TRBV11-2 and TRBJ2-7; 9 bases are a match to TRBD1. The CDR3 runs to 16 residues. V shed 3 bases and J 0 bases; nucleotides not matched to a gene: 6. Germline V gene data show CDR1 as SGHAT and CDR2 as FQNNGV. CDR3 nucleotide sequence: TGTGCCAGCAGCTTGCTGGGACAGGGAGGCTCCTACGAGCAGTACTTC. It translates to CASSLLGQGGSYEQYF.

The chain uses TRBV5-1 and TRBJ1-1; unclear D gene. This CDR3 comprises 11 residues. Deletions cut 5 bases from V and 5 bases from J, with 7 bases between. Germline-derived CDR1 and CDR2 are SGHRS and YFSETQ. The CDR3 DNA reads as TGCGCCAGCAGGGGCGAAACTGAAGCTTTCTTT. Protein: CASRGETEAFF.

The chain carries TRBV7-9 and TRBJ2-2; the D is unclear. The germline V gene has CDR1 SEHNR and CDR2 FQNEAQ (reference sequence). Between the trimmed V and J ends, which lost 4 bases and 4 bases, there was a span of 16 bases. The CDR3 is made up of 16 amino acids. The CDR3 spells CASSSVPGSGTGELFF. Here the CDR3 DNA reads TGTGCCAGCAGCTCGGTACCTGGCTCGGGCACCGGGGAGCTGTTTTTT.

Here the CDR3 DNA reads TGTGCCAGTAATACGGGAGTGAGGGCTAGCGGGGGATACGAGCAGTACTTC. It encodes CASNTGVRASGGYEQYF. This chain links TRBV19 with TRBJ2-7; 10 bases are a match to TRBD2. With 7 bases clipped from V and 4 bases from J, the junction kept 16 bases outside the gene matches. From germline, CDR1 is LNHDA and CDR2 SQIVND (reference sequence). The CDR3 is made up of 17 amino acids.

The chain joins TRBV6-5 to TRBJ2-1; TRBD2 agrees at 7 bases. This CDR3 comprises 13 residues. The germline CDR1 and CDR2 sequences are MNHEY and SVGAGI. V shed 6 bases and J 7 bases; nucleotides not matched to a gene: 6. The CDR3 DNA is TGTGCCAGCAGGCACTCCGGGGGGAATGAGCAGTTCTTC. It encodes CASRHSGGNEQFF.

The chain couples TRBV7-6 to TRBJ1-3; no definite D call. V was trimmed by 3 bases and J by 0 bases, leaving 12 bases between them. This CDR3 region has 16 residues. Germline values: CDR1 SGHVS, CDR2 FNYEAQ. CDR3 sequence reads: CASSFGQVDSGNTIYF. The CDR3 bases are TGTGCCAGCAGCTTTGGGCAGGTCGACTCTGGAAACACCATATATTTT.

V is TRBV29-1 and J is TRBJ1-4; D might be TRBD1 (5 bases). The CDR3 is 12 amino acids. Trimming left V 4 bases short and J 10 bases short, with 13 bases between. Germline V CDR1 and CDR2: SQVTM, ANQGSEA. The CDR3 protein is CSVGDYGGKLFF. As DNA, the CDR3 is TGCAGCGTTGGGGACTACGGTGGAAAACTGTTTTTT.